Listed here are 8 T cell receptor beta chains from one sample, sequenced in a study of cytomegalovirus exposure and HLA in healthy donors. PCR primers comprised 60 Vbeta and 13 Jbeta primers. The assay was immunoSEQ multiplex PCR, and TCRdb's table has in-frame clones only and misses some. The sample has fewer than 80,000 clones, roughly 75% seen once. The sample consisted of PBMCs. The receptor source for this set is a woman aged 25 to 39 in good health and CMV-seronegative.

CDR3 amino acids: CASSLARYEGIGNQPQHF. CDR3 in DNA: TGTGCCAGCAGCTTGGCCCGCTACGAGGGTATTGGCAATCAGCCCCAGCATTTT. This chain joins TRBV5-6 and TRBJ1-5; D not resolved. Germline V gives CDR1 SGHDT, CDR2 YYEEEE. Trimming took off 0 bases at V and 2 bases at J, with 18 bases between the two ends. CDR3 length: 18 residues.

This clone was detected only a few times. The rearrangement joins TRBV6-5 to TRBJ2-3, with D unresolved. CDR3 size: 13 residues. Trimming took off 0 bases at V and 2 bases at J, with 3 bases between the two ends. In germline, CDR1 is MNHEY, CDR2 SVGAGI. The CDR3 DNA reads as TGTGCCAGCAGTTACTCTTACACAGATACGCAGTATTTT. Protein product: CASSYSYTDTQYF.

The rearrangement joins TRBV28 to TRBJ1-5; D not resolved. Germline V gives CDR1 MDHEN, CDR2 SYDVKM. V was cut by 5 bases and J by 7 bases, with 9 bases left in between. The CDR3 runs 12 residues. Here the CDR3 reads CASSPGQQPQHF. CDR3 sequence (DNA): TGTGCCAGCAGTCCTGGGCAGCAGCCCCAGCATTTT. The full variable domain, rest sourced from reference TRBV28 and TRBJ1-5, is DVKVTQSSRYLVKRTGEKVFLECVQDMDHENMFWYRQDPGLGLRLIYFSYDVKMKEKGDIPEGYSVSREKKERFSLILESASTNQTSMYLCASSPGQQPQHFGDGTRLSIL.

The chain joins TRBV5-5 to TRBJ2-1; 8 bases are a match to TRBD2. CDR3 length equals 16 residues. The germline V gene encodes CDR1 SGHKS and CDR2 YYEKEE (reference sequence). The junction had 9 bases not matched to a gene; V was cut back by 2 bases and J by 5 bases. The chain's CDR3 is CASSLLVSGSNNEQFF. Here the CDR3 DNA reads TGTGCCAGCAGCTTACTCGTAAGCGGGAGCAACAATGAGCAGTTCTTC.

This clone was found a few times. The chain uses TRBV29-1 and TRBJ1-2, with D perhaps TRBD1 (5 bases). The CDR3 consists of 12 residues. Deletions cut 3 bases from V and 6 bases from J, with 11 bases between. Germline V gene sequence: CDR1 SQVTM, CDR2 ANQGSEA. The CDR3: CSVDGGDHGYTF. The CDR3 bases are TGCAGCGTTGATGGAGGGGACCATGGCTACACCTTC.

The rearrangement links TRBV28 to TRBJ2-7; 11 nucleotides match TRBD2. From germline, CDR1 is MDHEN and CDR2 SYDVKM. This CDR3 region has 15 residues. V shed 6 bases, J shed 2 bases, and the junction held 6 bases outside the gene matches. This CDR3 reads CASSDTSGRAYEQYF. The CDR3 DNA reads TGTGCCAGCAGCGATACTAGCGGGAGAGCCTACGAGCAGTACTTC.

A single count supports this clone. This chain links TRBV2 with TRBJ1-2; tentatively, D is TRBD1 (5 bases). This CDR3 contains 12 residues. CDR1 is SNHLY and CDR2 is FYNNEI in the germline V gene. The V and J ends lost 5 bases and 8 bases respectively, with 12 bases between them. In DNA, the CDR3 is TGTGCCAGCAGTACAGGTGTGAGGGGCTACACCTTC. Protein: CASSTGVRGYTF.

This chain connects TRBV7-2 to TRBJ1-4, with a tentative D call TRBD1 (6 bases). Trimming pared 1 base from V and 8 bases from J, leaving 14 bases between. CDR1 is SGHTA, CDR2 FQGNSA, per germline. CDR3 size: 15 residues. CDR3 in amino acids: CASSLGVVRGEKLFF. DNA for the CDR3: TGTGCCAGCAGCTTAGGGGTAGTGAGGGGGGAAAAACTGTTTTTT.